Sequencing of this T cell receptor (beta chain) was carried out in a study of glioma-infiltrating T cells after dendritic cell vaccination. The CDR3 spans 15 residues. Germline V gene sequence: CDR1 LNHNV, CDR2 YYDKDF (reference sequence). Trimming cost V 1 base and J 3 bases, with 11 bases left between them. Measured with immunoSEQ multiplex PCR; TCRdb has only the in-frame clones, and not every one. The sample has 90,000 or so clones, over 65% seen once. V gene TRBV15 combines with J gene TRBJ2-3; a weak D match, TRBD1 (5 bases). This TCR derives from a human donor with glioblastoma. This specimen was blood, taken before dendritic cell vaccination. The CDR3 region has the DNA TGTGCCACCAGCAGAGTTCGCCCAGGGACAGATACGCAGTATTTT. Protein: CATSRVRPGTDTQYF.